The T cell receptor beta chain under discussion was sequenced for a study of T cell responses to AZD1222 COVID-19 vaccine. TCRdb keeps only in-frame clones here, not all; method: immunoSEQ multiplex PCR. The sample includes about 160,000 clones, approximately 90% seen only once; the top ten take under 2.5%. CDR1 KGHDR and CDR2 SFDVKD come from the germline V gene. Deletions cut 2 bases from V and 8 bases from J, with 13 bases between. This CDR3 comprises 14 residues. This clonotype was sampled from an adult in good health. This sequence joins TRBV24-1 and TRBJ2-3; D is perhaps TRBD1 (5 bases). The specimen comprised peripheral blood, sampled on day 0 of AZD1222 vaccination. The CDR3 region has the DNA TGTGCCACCAGTGATTCCTACCAGGGTGGTACGCAGTATTTT. Translating it yields CATSDSYQGGTQYF.